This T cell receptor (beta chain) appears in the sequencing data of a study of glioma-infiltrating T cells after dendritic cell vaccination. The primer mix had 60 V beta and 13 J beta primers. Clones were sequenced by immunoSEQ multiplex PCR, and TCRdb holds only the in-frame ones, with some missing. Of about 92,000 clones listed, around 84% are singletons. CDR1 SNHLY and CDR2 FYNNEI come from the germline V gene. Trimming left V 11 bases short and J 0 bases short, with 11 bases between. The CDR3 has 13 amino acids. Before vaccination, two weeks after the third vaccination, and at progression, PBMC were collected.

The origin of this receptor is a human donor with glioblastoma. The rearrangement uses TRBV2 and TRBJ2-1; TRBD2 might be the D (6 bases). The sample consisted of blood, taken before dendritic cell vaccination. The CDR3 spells CAGTRSSYNEQFF. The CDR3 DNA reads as TGTGCCGGGACTCGGAGCTCCTACAATGAGCAGTTCTTC.